This TCR beta chain came from a study of CD8+ T cells in alopecia areata. Sequencing used cDNA as its template, made by extracting RNA and reverse transcribing it. Clones were read by immunoSEQ multiplex PCR, and TCRdb kept only the in-frame ones, dropping some. There are about 250,000 clones in the sample; 60% occur only once, and about 0.93% lies in the top ten. The CDR3 contains 14 residues. The V gene's germline CDR1 is SGDLS and CDR2 YYNGEE. Trimming took off 3 bases at V and 3 bases at J, with 12 bases between the two ends. Treatment here: oral pan-JAK inhibitor, 5-10 mg twice daily. V is TRBV9 and J is TRBJ1-2; no clear D gene. This clonotype was sampled from a human donor with alopecia areata. The source material was CD4+ T cells sorted from blood, sampled around week 54, from a patient treated with tofacitinib. CDR3 residues: CASSAAIPDYGYTF. The CDR3 nucleotides are TGTGCCAGCAGCGCGGCAATTCCTGACTATGGCTACACCTTC.